These 25 T cell receptor beta chains originate from one sample sequenced in a study of Tregs in tolerant kidney transplant recipients. Method: immunoSEQ multiplex PCR; TCRdb's copy keeps in-frame clones and lacks some. The sample has about 30,000 clones; the top ten hold about an eighth. The specimen was CD8+ T cells from blood, collected before the transplant. The receptors come from a human donor who received a combined kidney and bone marrow transplant.

A remark on this clone: The read stops 3 residues short of the end of the CDR3; the missing end is completed from the germline J gene. The rearrangement uses TRBV7-9 and TRBJ1-2; D unresolved. V lost 5 bases and J lost 4, with 11 bases in between. The CDR3 totals 13 residues. CDR1 is SEHNR and CDR2 is FQNEAQ in the germline V gene (reference sequence). Partial CDR3 DNA: TGTGCCAGCAGCCGCTCCGAGGCCTATGGC. This encodes CASSRSEAYG. The CDR3 reads in full as CASSRSEAYGYTF. Drawing the rest from reference TRBV7-9 and TRBJ1-2, the complete variable domain is DTGVSQNPRHKITKRGQNVTFRCDPISEHNRLYWYRQTLGQGPEFLTYFQNEAQLEKSRLLSDRFSAERPKGSFSTLEIQRTEQGDSAMYLCASSRSEAYGYTFGSGTRLTVV.

Comment on this clone: The missing CDR3 end, 3 residues past where the read stops, is filled in from the germline J gene. This chain links TRBV19 with TRBJ2-7; D gene unclear. There are 14 residues in the CDR3. The V end was cut by 3 bases, the J end by 4 bases, with 13 bases between. Germline-derived CDR1 and CDR2 are LNHDA and SQIVND (reference sequence). Incomplete CDR3 DNA: TGTGCCAGTAGTATGGGCTCCCCCACTTACGAG. Residues: CASSMGSPTYE. The CDR3 as a whole reads CASSMGSPTYEQYF.

On this clone: Read data end 3 residues before the CDR3 end; the end is taken from the germline J gene. The chain uses TRBV6-2 or TRBV6-3 and TRBJ1-1, with D perhaps TRBD1 (5 bases). The germline gives CDR1 MNHEY, CDR2 SVGEGT. Trimming cost V 6 bases and J 1 base, with 9 bases left between them. The CDR3 extends over 13 amino acids. Here the CDR3 reads CASRDSENTEAFF. The DNA read from the CDR3 is TGTGCCAGCAGAGACAGTGAGAACACTGAA.

For this clone: Coverage ceases 3 residues before the CDR3 finishes, and the germline J gene fills in the end. The J gene is TRBJ2-5, the V gene TRBV19, with D uncertain. The germline CDR1 and CDR2 sequences are LNHDA and SQIVND (reference sequence). CDR3 length: 15 residues. Deletions cut 6 bases from V and 1 base from J, with 15 bases between. CDR3 DNA, as far as it was read: TGTGCCAGTAGCTCCCTGGGCTCACTCCAAGAGACC. Its translation: CASSSLGSLQET. The CDR3 reads in full as CASSSLGSLQETQYF.

Details on this clone: The read finishes 3 residues shy of the CDR3 end, and the germline J gene is used to complete it. The rearrangement links TRBV7-7 to TRBJ2-5, with 9 bases that match TRBD2. The CDR3 covers 15 residues. From germline, CDR1 is SSHAT and CDR2 FNYEAQ (reference sequence). V lost 3 bases, J lost 4 bases, and 6 bases stayed unmatched. The CDR3 bases that were read are TGTGCCAGCAGCTTGGGACTAGCCATTTCAGAGACC. Residues: CASSLGLAISET. The whole CDR3 reads CASSLGLAISETQYF.

On this clone: The sequence runs out 3 residues before the end of the CDR3; the remainder is reconstructed from the germline J gene. This rearrangement joins TRBV5-1 to TRBJ1-4; 9 nucleotides line up with TRBD1. Germline V lookup: CDR1 SGHRS, CDR2 YFSETQ. V dropped 6 bases and J dropped 8; count of bases not matched to a gene: 8. This CDR3 is built from 14 residues. The part of the CDR3 DNA that was read is TGCGCCAGCACAGAACCGGGACAGGGCGAAAAA. This sequence encodes CASTEPGQGEK. The CDR3, in full, reads CASTEPGQGEKLFF. Looking up the rest from reference TRBV5-1 and TRBJ1-4 gives the full variable domain: KAGVTQTPRYLIKTRGQQVTLSCSPISGHRSVSWYQQTPGQGLQFLFEYFSETQRNKGNFPGRFSGRQFSNSRSEMNVSTLELGDSALYLCASTEPGQGEKLFFGSGTQLSVL.

As for this clone: With the read ending 3 residues before the CDR3 end, the germline J gene is used to fill in that end. The chain has TRBV5-6 and TRBJ1-2; 7 nucleotides agree with TRBD1. Losses at the gene ends were 5 bases for V and 4 bases for J; bases not matched to a gene: 8. Germline values: CDR1 SGHDT, CDR2 YYEEEE. The length of the CDR3 is 14 residues. CDR3 DNA, as far as it was read: TGTGCCAGCAGACAACAGGGGAACGTCTATGGC. Translating it yields CASRQQGNVYG. The full CDR3 reads CASRQQGNVYGYTF. Drawing the rest from reference TRBV5-6 and TRBJ1-2, the complete variable domain is DAGVTQSPTHLIKTRGQQVTLRCSPKSGHDTVSWYQQALGQGPQFIFQYYEEEERQRGNFPDRFSGHQFPNYSSELNVNALLLGDSALYLCASRQQGNVYGYTFGSGTRLTVV.

Note on this clone: The read comes to an end 3 residues before the CDR3 does, leaving the germline J gene to fill in the end. The V gene is TRBV19, the J gene TRBJ2-2; 10 bases agree with TRBD2. The CDR3 has 16 residues. J was trimmed by 6 bases and V by 5 bases; bases with no gene match: 9. Per the germline V gene, CDR1 is LNHDA and CDR2 is SQIVND (reference sequence). The covered CDR3 bases are TGTGCCAGTAGTCCCTCTAGCGGGAGTAACGCCGGGGAG. Protein: CASSPSSGSNAGE. The full-length CDR3 reads as CASSPSSGSNAGELFF.

Comments on this clone: Sequencing ends 3 residues short of the CDR3 end; the germline J gene provides the rest. The chain has TRBV19 and TRBJ2-7; 9 bases fit TRBD1. Germline CDR1 and CDR2: LNHDA and SQIVND (reference sequence). V lost 6 bases, J lost 3 bases, and 3 bases stayed unmatched. The CDR3 contains 13 residues. CDR3 sequence reads: CASSNRGLYEQYF. CDR3 DNA (partial): TGTGCCAGTAGCAACAGGGGGCTCTACGAG.

About this clone itself: With the read ending 3 residues before the CDR3 end, the germline J gene is used to fill in that end. The rearrangement joins TRBV5-1 to TRBJ2-3; 7 bases match TRBD1. Germline V gene data show CDR1 as SGHRS and CDR2 as YFSETQ. The J segment lost 2 bases and the V segment lost 2 bases, leaving 5 bases of the junction unmatched. The CDR3 has 15 residues. CDR3 amino acids: CASSLRQGNTDTQYF. The DNA read from the CDR3 is TGCGCCAGCAGCTTAAGACAGGGCAACACAGATACG.

Concerning this clone: Coverage ceases 3 residues before the CDR3 finishes, and the germline J gene fills in the end. The chain couples TRBV7-6 to TRBJ2-7, with TRBD1 matching 9 bases. The CDR3 has 15 residues. Germline CDR1 and CDR2: SGHVS and FNYEAQ. V lost 3 bases to trimming and J lost 3 bases; unmatched junction nucleotides: 6. CDR3 region: CASSFGQGYSYEQYF. The sequenced part of the CDR3 DNA is TGTGCCAGCAGCTTTGGACAGGGGTATAGCTACGAG.

The DNA read from the CDR3 is TGCAGTGCTATTAGCGGAGTAGCCAAAAACATT. As protein: CSAISGVAKNI. The CDR3 in full is CSAISGVAKNIQYF. This sequence joins TRBV20-1 and TRBJ2-4; maybe TRBD2 (6 bases). The read terminates 3 residues before the CDR3 end, so the remaining end is supplied by the germline J gene. Germline V CDR1 and CDR2: DFQATT, SNEGSKA (reference sequence). The CDR3 is 14 amino acids. V lost 4 bases and J 0 bases, leaving 10 bases between the germline ends.

On this clone: The read finishes 3 residues shy of the CDR3 end, and the germline J gene is used to complete it. This chain uses TRBV7-3 with TRBJ2-1, with TRBD2 matching 10 bases. Germline V gene data show CDR1 as SGHTA and CDR2 as FQGTGA. The CDR3 contains 16 residues. J was trimmed by 2 bases and V by 2 bases; bases with no gene match: 3. The CDR3 DNA, read in part, is TGTGCCAGCAGCTTACTAGCGGGAGTAGCCTACAATGAG. Translated, it gives CASSLLAGVAYNE. The entire CDR3 sequence reads CASSLLAGVAYNEQFF.

As for this clone: The read comes to an end 3 residues before the CDR3 does, leaving the germline J gene to fill in the end. The chain has TRBV19 and TRBJ2-7; 9 nucleotides align to TRBD2. The germline gives CDR1 LNHDA, CDR2 SQIVND (reference sequence). CDR3 length: 14 amino acids. V shed 3 bases and J 3 bases; nucleotides not matched to a gene: 3. The CDR3 DNA, read in part, is TGTGCCAGTAGTATGGGTAGCGGGAGCTACGAG. It codes for CASSMGSGSYE. The entire CDR3 is CASSMGSGSYEQYF.

CDR3 loop: CASSSSAGRYEQYF. The CDR3 DNA, read in part, is TGTGCCAGCAGCTCAAGTGCGGGAAGATACGAG. V is TRBV7-2 and J is TRBJ2-7; D may be TRBD2 (6 bases). The CDR3 end falls 3 residues outside the read, so it is completed with the germline J gene. In germline, CDR1 is SGHTA, CDR2 FQGNSA. There are 14 residues in the CDR3. V was clipped by 4 bases and J by 4 bases, with 14 bases between them.

Notes on this clone: The read halts 3 residues ahead of the CDR3 end, with the missing end drawn from the germline J gene. This rearrangement joins TRBV30 to TRBJ2-7; TRBD1 agrees at 10 bases. Trimming cost V 6 bases and J 3 bases; bases outside gene matches: 5. Germline V gene sequence: CDR1 GTSNPN, CDR2 SVGIG (reference sequence). This CDR3 comprises 13 residues. Here the CDR3 reads CACRDRGNYEQYF. CDR3 DNA, as far as it was read: TGTGCCTGTCGGGACAGGGGTAACTACGAG.

As concerns this clone: The read ends 3 residues before the CDR3 terminus; that terminus is restored from the germline J gene. The rearrangement links TRBV7-9 to TRBJ2-1; no firm D call. CDR1 SEHNR and CDR2 FQNEAQ come from the germline V gene (reference sequence). The CDR3 totals 12 residues. The V end lost 7 bases, the J end lost 8 bases, and 12 bases lay between the germline ends. The DNA read from the CDR3 is TGTGCCAGCAATACTATGACGGATGAG. This sequence encodes CASNTMTDE. The full CDR3 protein reads CASNTMTDEQFF.

Details on this clone: The read halts 3 residues ahead of the CDR3 end, with the missing end drawn from the germline J gene. J is TRBJ2-7 and V is TRBV19, with D unresolved. The length of the CDR3 is 14 residues. V lost 5 bases, J lost 3 bases, and 14 bases lay in between. CDR1 is LNHDA, CDR2 SQIVND, per germline (reference sequence). The CDR3: CASSALWANYEQYF. Partial CDR3 DNA: TGTGCCAGTAGTGCCCTCTGGGCGAACTACGAG.

Points on this clone: The read falls 3 residues short of the CDR3 end, and the missing part is taken from the germline J gene. The rearrangement joins TRBV19 to TRBJ1-4; possible D gene TRBD1, 6 bases. The germline V gene encodes CDR1 LNHDA and CDR2 SQIVND (reference sequence). The CDR3 length is 15 residues. The ends were cut back, 4 bases at V and 7 bases at J, with 16 bases in the middle. This CDR3 is CASSTTGIPSEKLFF. Incomplete CDR3 DNA: TGTGCCAGTAGTACAACAGGGATACCTAGTGAAAAA.

Partial CDR3 DNA: TGTGCCAGCCCAGGGGGGCAGGACGGGGAG. It translates to CASPGGQDGE. The full CDR3 sequence reads CASPGGQDGELFF. The J gene is TRBJ2-2, the V gene TRBV5-4, with D perhaps matching TRBD1 (7 bases). From the germline J gene comes the end of the CDR3, since the read stops 3 residues before it. CDR3 length: 13 amino acids. CDR1 and CDR2 (germline): SGHNT, YYREEE (reference sequence). Trimming removed 7 bases from V and 7 bases from J, with 14 bases in between. Full variable domain (missing parts from reference TRBV5-4 and TRBJ2-2): ETGVTQSPTHLIKTRGQQVTLRCSSQSGHNTVSWYQQALGQGPQFIFQYYREEENGRGNFPPRFSGLQFPNYSSELNVNALELDDSALYLCASPGGQDGELFFGEGSRLTVL.

Turning to this clone: The read ends 3 residues early relative to the CDR3; the germline J gene fills the gap. This sequence joins TRBV4-1 and TRBJ2-5; the D gene is possibly TRBD1 (5 bases). The length of the CDR3 is 15 residues. Germline V gives CDR1 MGHRA, CDR2 YSYEKL. The germline V and J ends were trimmed by 3 bases and 3 bases, with 14 bases remaining between them. The CDR3 loop is CASSQVGLGEETQYF. CDR3 DNA, as far as it was read: TGCGCCAGCAGCCAGGTGGGGCTAGGAGAAGAGACC.

Regarding this clone: The CDR3 end falls 3 residues outside the read, so it is completed with the germline J gene. The rearrangement joins TRBV6-1 to TRBJ2-7; possibly TRBD2 for D (6 bases). The CDR3 consists of 15 residues. The V gene lost 3 bases and the J gene lost 2 bases, with 14 bases spanning the gap. Germline assignment: CDR1 MNHNS and CDR2 SASEGT. The CDR3: CASSEVGLSTYEQYF. The CDR3 DNA, read in part, is TGTGCCAGCAGTGAGGTGGGACTCTCAACCTACGAG.

In regard to this clone: The read ends 3 residues early relative to the CDR3; the germline J gene fills the gap. J is TRBJ1-1 and V is TRBV2, with D unresolved. CDR1 is SNHLY, CDR2 FYNNEI, per germline. The CDR3 runs 13 residues. V gave up 7 bases and J gave up 4 bases, with 13 bases separating them. The CDR3 sequence is CASTSGLSTEAFF. CDR3 DNA (partial): TGTGCCAGCACCAGTGGACTGAGCACTGAA.

Of note for this clone: Sequencing ends 3 residues short of the CDR3 end; the germline J gene provides the rest. This chain joins TRBV10-1 and TRBJ2-7; D is perhaps TRBD2 (6 bases). CDR1 is WNHNN and CDR2 is SYGVQD in the germline V gene (reference sequence). V lost 5 bases and J 6 bases, leaving 20 bases between the germline ends. The CDR3 contains 15 residues. The sequenced CDR3 bases are TGCGCCAGCAGTAACGGGACTCCCTATTTGAGCGAG. Translated, it gives CASSNGTPYLSE. From start to end, the CDR3 is CASSNGTPYLSEQYF.

With respect to this clone: The read is 3 residues too short to cover the CDR3 end, so that end is filled in from the germline J gene. The chain couples TRBV6-4 to TRBJ2-2; 8 bases map to TRBD2. J was trimmed by 5 bases and V by 6 bases; bases with no gene match: 2. The CDR3 is made up of 13 amino acids. Germline CDR1 reads MRHNA; CDR2 reads SNTAGT. The CDR3 DNA, read in part, is TGTGCCAGCAGGCAGCGGGAGACCGGGGAG. Its translation is CASRQRETGE. The CDR3 in its entirety is CASRQRETGELFF.